These T cell receptor beta chains were read from a single sample in a study of glioma-infiltrating T cells after dendritic cell vaccination. Only in-frame clones appear in the TCRdb table, and some are missing; sequencing was by immunoSEQ multiplex PCR. This table has 80,000 to 95,000 clones, 85% appearing once. The sample was blood, taken after dendritic cell vaccination. The receptor set was obtained from a human donor with glioblastoma. The CDR3 runs from the conserved cysteine through the conserved F or W. The order of the fields is D gene, clone size, J gene, V gene, CDR3 DNA, CDR3 protein. D genes are given only for firm matches. The listing skips clone size in some rows; elsewhere it reads once, few, many or a size class.

>TRBD1|-|TRBJ2-7|TRBV5-6
TGTGCCAGCAGCTTGCGACAGGGTTACGAGCAGTACTTC
CASSLRQGYEQYF
>-|-|TRBJ2-7|TRBV5-6
TGTGCCAGCAGCTTGGTTCCCGGGGGAGGCGTAAGAAACGAGCAGTACTTC
CASSLVPGGGVRNEQYF
>TRBD2|-|TRBJ2-2|TRBV28
TGTGCCAGCAGCAACTGGGGGACTAGCGGCACCGGGGAGCTGTTTTTT
CASSNWGTSGTGELFF
>TRBD1|-|TRBJ1-6|TRBV19
TGTGCCAGTAGTAGCCAGGGGGACGGTTCACCCCTCCACTTT
CASSSQGDGSPLHF
>-|-|TRBJ1-5|TRBV28
TGTGCCAGCAGTTCTGGGGGGGGCCATCAGCCCCAGCATTTT
CASSSGGGHQPQHF
>-|-|TRBJ2-7|TRBV7-3
TGTGCCAGCAGCTTAAGGTCAGGGGCGAGCTCCTACGAGCAGTACTTC
CASSLRSGASSYEQYF
>-|-|TRBJ2-7|TRBV7-9
TGTGCCAGCAGCGAATCGGGGTATTCCTACGAGCAGTACTTC
CASSESGYSYEQYF
>-|-|TRBJ1-5|TRBV7-5
TGTGTCGCACAGAGGGCCGGGAATCAGCCCCAGCATTTT
CVAQRAGNQPQHF
>TRBD2|few|TRBJ2-7|TRBV19
TGTGCCAGTAGTATTCTAGCGGGAGGCGACGAGCAGTACTTC
CASSILAGGDEQYF
>TRBD1|-|TRBJ2-1|TRBV28
TGTGCCAGCAGTACCATCGGACAGGGATCCCACAATGAGCAGTTCTTC
CASSTIGQGSHNEQFF
>TRBD2|-|TRBJ2-2|TRBV19
TGTGCCAGTAGTCAGGCTAGCGGTAACACCGGGGAGCTGTTTTTT
CASSQASGNTGELFF
>-|-|TRBJ1-2|TRBV5-5
TGTGCCAGCAGCAAAAGGGCAGGGAACTATGGCTACACCTTC
CASSKRAGNYGYTF
>TRBD1|-|TRBJ1-1|TRBV19
TGTGCCAGTAGTATAGAAGGAGGAGGGGGCGGATGGAACACTGAAGCTTTCTTT
CASSIEGGGGGWNTEAFF
>TRBD1|-|TRBJ2-7|TRBV4-3
TGCGCCAGCAGCCAGGGGACAGGGAGATATTCAACCTACGAGCAGTACTTC
CASSQGTGRYSTYEQYF
>TRBD1|-|TRBJ1-5|TRBV6-5
TGTGCCAGCAGAACCGGACAGGGTGAGGGTCAGCCCCAGCATTTT
CASRTGQGEGQPQHF
>TRBD2|-|TRBJ2-7|TRBV5-4
TGTGCCAGCAGCTTGGTTCCTAAGACTAGCGGTTACTACGAGCAGTACTTC
CASSLVPKTSGYYEQYF
>TRBD2|-|TRBJ2-7|TRBV9
TGTGCCAGCAGCGTAGATTCTAGCGGAAACTACGAGCAGTACTTC
CASSVDSSGNYEQYF
>-|-|TRBJ1-2|TRBV28
TGTGCCGGCGGGAGGGGTTTAGAATATGGCTACACCTTC
CAGGRGLEYGYTF
>-|-|TRBJ1-2|TRBV4-1
TGCGCCAGCAGCGTACAGGGAGTGGATGGCTACACCTTC
CASSVQGVDGYTF
>TRBD1|-|TRBJ2-3|TRBV25-1
TGTGCCAGCAGTGAGGCAGGGGGCAACGCAGATACGCAGTATTTT
CASSEAGGNADTQYF
>TRBD1|-|TRBJ2-3|TRBV7-3
TGTGCCAGCAGCTTAGGGGACAGGGATACGCAGTATTTT
CASSLGDRDTQYF
>TRBD2|-|TRBJ2-7|TRBV28
TGTGCCAGCAGCGGGGGGGCCTCCTACGAGCAGTACTTC
CASSGGASYEQYF
>TRBD2|-|TRBJ2-5|TRBV10-1
TGCGCCAGCAGTGACCATACTAGCGGGAGACAAGAGACCCAGTACTTC
CASSDHTSGRQETQYF
>TRBD2|-|TRBJ2-1|TRBV25-1
TGTGCCAGCTCGAAGCGGGAGCCCTACAATGAGCAGTTCTTC
CASSKREPYNEQFF
>-|-|TRBJ2-7|TRBV6-5
TGTGCCAGCAGTAAGGAGCAGGGGAAGACCTACGAGCAGTACTTC
CASSKEQGKTYEQYF
>TRBD2|-|TRBJ2-3|TRBV9
TGTGCCAGCAGCGTAGATCCTAGCGGGGGGCCGTCTCCTAGCACAGATACGCAGTATTTT
CASSVDPSGGPSPSTDTQYF
>TRBD2|-|TRBJ2-7|TRBV4-1
TGCGCCAGCAGCCACCCCGGGGGGGCCAACAACTACGAGCAGTACTTC
CASSHPGGANNYEQYF
>-|-|TRBJ2-7|TRBV19
TGTGCCAGTAGTATAGACGGGCAGGGATACTACGAGCAGTACTTC
CASSIDGQGYYEQYF